In its sample, the clone carrying this T cell receptor (beta chain) was seen many times. The CDR3 regions of TCR beta were amplified from RNA transcripts. A set of HTBI primers served as the primers for a first-round RT-PCR of the TCR CDR3. Each CDR3 protein is one row after TCRdb ran MiXCR on the multiplex PCR reads. The data contain fewer than 450,000 distinct CDR3 sequences, about 18% of them singletons. The data stem from a study of T cells in Graves' hyperthyroidism and ophthalmopathy. The wider study: The authors collected peripheral blood at initial diagnosis, before any treatment.

Clinical symptoms, serum thyroxine, TRAb, thyroid ultrasound and orbital computed tomography informed diagnoses. The authors obtained PBMCs from about 9.5 ml of fresh peripheral blood. The sample was blood. The sequence was collected from a woman in her 30s with Graves' hyperthyroidism that later progressed to Graves' ophthalmopathy.

The CDR3 here is CASSALPWGTEAFF. CDR3 coding DNA: TGTGCCAGCAGTGCACTGCCCTGGGGGACTGAAGCTTTCTTT. The V and J genes are TRBV27 and TRBJ1-1, with D possibly TRBD1 on 5 matching bases. V dropped 5 bases and J dropped 5 bases, with 15 bases sitting between them. Germline CDR1 reads MNHEY; CDR2 reads SMNVEV (reference sequence). The CDR3 extends over 14 amino acids.